This entry is about one T cell receptor beta chain. Its target is not known. Source study methods: There were rare matches between patient CD8+ clones larger than 1% and published virus-specific TCRB sequences. Generated by immunoSEQ multiplex PCR, the TCRdb table keeps only in-frame clones and is missing some. The V and J calls and clone size are taken from that table; D and trimming were inferred from the DNA. The sample has roughly 15,000 clones; about 83% are singletons. CDR3 length: 12 amino acids. CDR1 is LGHNA and CDR2 is YNFKEQ in the germline V gene. With 0 bases removed from V and 10 bases from J, the gap between germline ends came to 7 bases. This entry belongs to a study of somatic mutations in cytotoxic T cells in rheumatoid arthritis. Overall study findings and caveats: CD8+ clonality rose with age in rheumatoid arthritis patients, unlike in healthy controls. Among rheumatoid arthritis patients, TRBV07 appeared slightly underrepresented, and this finding was left without any adjustment for multiple comparisons. Neither rheumatoid arthritis patients nor age-matched healthy controls had significantly different CD8+ T-cell clonality from the other group.

This TCR was sampled from an adult with rheumatoid arthritis. Sequenced: CD8+ T cells sorted from blood. The genes are TRBV4-2 and TRBJ2-1; possible D gene TRBD2, 5 bases. The CDR3 DNA sequence: TGTGCCAGCAGCCAAGATTCGGGGGAGCAGTTCTTC. It specifies CASSQDSGEQFF.